Following are 19 T cell receptor beta chains from one sample sequenced in a study of T cells in Graves' hyperthyroidism and ophthalmopathy (dated 2019 in TCRdb). Library construction relied on multiplex PCR. The listed sequencing device is Illumina HiSeq 2000. The TCR beta CDR3 regions were amplified from RNA transcripts. The TCR CDR3 was subjected to a first round of RT-PCR using the HTBI primer set and the Qiagen OneStep RT-PCR kit. The raw public reads went through TCRdb reprocessing: fastp at Q25, MiXCR clone calling, in-frame beta chains kept. Each entry is one CDR3 protein sequence, shown with its most common DNA and genes. Recorded for this sample are around 800,000 distinct CDR3 sequences; roughly 37% of them occurred a single time. About 9% of the sample goes to the ten largest clones. Source material: blood. These TCRs come from a man younger than 35 with Graves' hyperthyroidism.

The chain carries TRBV6-2 or TRBV6-3 and TRBJ2-5; 11 bases are shared with TRBD1. V shed 5 bases and J 5 bases; nucleotides not matched to a gene: 19. This CDR3 is built from 19 residues. Germline assignment: CDR1 MNHEY and CDR2 SVGEGT. The DNA for the CDR3 is TGTGCCAGCAGTACCCTTAGGCCATCCGGGACAGGGGGACCGGAGACCCAGTACTTC. Protein: CASSTLRPSGTGGPETQYF.

About this clonotype: The junction does not match germline at one end; this may be a read error. The rearrangement links TRBV10-3 to TRBJ2-2; D gene unclear. This CDR3 has 15 amino acids. Germline V gives CDR1 ENHRY, CDR2 SYGVKD. The CDR3 is CASSEWPLVTGELFF. Here the CDR3 DNA reads TGTGCCAGCAGTGAGTGGCCCCTGGTTACGGGGGAGCTGTTTTTT.

This clonotype was counted at least ten times. The chain combines TRBV29-1 with TRBJ1-5; TRBD1 matches at 11 bases. The CDR3 length is 13 residues. V gave up 6 bases and J gave up 7 bases; unmatched junction bases: 5. Germline V lookup: CDR1 SQVTM, CDR2 ANQGSEA. CDR3 amino acids: CSVRTGGGQPQHF. The CDR3 DNA follows: TGCAGCGTCAGGACAGGGGGCGGGCAGCCCCAGCATTTT.

This chain joins TRBV11-2 and TRBJ1-4, with D unresolved. V lost 0 bases, J lost 3 bases, and 14 bases lay in between. The V gene's germline CDR1 is SGHAT and CDR2 FQNNGV. This CDR3 has 17 amino acids. CDR3 amino acids: CASSLEKGVHANEKLFF. For the CDR3, the DNA is TGTGCCAGCAGCTTAGAGAAGGGCGTCCACGCTAATGAAAAACTGTTTTTT.

V and J are TRBV12-3 or TRBV12-4 and TRBJ1-4, with TRBD1 as a possible D gene (6 bases). CDR3 length: 14 amino acids. The germline V and J ends were trimmed by 6 bases and 2 bases, with 10 bases remaining between them. As DNA, the CDR3 is TGTGCCAGCAGCAACGGACAGACTAATGAAAAACTGTTTTTT. Translation: CASSNGQTNEKLFF.

The sample holds many counts of this clonotype. The chain links TRBV7-3 to TRBJ1-1; D is uncertain. The length of the CDR3 is 13 residues. The germline CDR1 and CDR2 sequences are SGHTA and FQGTGA. V gave up 6 bases and J gave up 5 bases, with 13 bases separating them. The DNA for the CDR3 is TGTGCCAGCAGGCCCGACGGTGGAACTGAAGCTTTCTTT. Its translation is CASRPDGGTEAFF.

This clonotype was counted many times. The CDR3 loop reads CATRPGTGDAEGYTF. CDR3 DNA: TGTGCCACCAGGCCCGGGACAGGGGACGCGGAAGGCTACACCTTC. The chain carries TRBV15 and TRBJ1-2; TRBD1 aligns across 10 bases. J was trimmed by 8 bases and V by 6 bases; bases with no gene match: 12. Germline CDR1 and CDR2: LNHNV and YYDKDF (reference sequence). This CDR3 contains 15 residues.

This clonotype has ten or more counts. This rearrangement joins TRBV2 to TRBJ1-1; 7 bases align to TRBD1. The J segment lost 3 bases and the V segment lost 9 bases, leaving 16 bases of the junction unmatched. The length of the CDR3 is 16 residues. Germline CDR1 and CDR2: SNHLY and FYNNEI. The CDR3 sequence: CARPGTEDKADTEAFF. The CDR3 coding sequence is TGTGCCAGGCCCGGGACAGAGGATAAAGCGGACACTGAAGCTTTCTTT.

V gene TRBV9 combines with J gene TRBJ2-7, with D hard to call. Germline values: CDR1 SGDLS, CDR2 YYNGEE. The CDR3 is 12 amino acids. V lost 3 bases and J 9 bases, leaving 13 bases between the germline ends. The CDR3 protein is CASSDAGQAQYF. The CDR3, as DNA: TGTGCCAGCAGCGACGCAGGCCAAGCGCAGTACTTC.

Worth noting for this clonotype: A much larger clonotype is one base distant, so this may be a read error. The CDR3 bases are TGTGCCAGCAGCGTAGGGACAGATAGGGACACCATATATTTT. Protein sequence: CASSVGTDRDTIYF. The V gene is TRBV9, the J gene TRBJ1-3, with a possible D match to TRBD1 (6 bases). Deletions cut 0 bases from V and 8 bases from J, with 12 bases between. Looked up from germline, CDR1 is SGDLS and CDR2 is YYNGEE. CDR3 length: 14 residues.

V usage is TRBV6-5 and J usage is TRBJ1-5; no clear D. Germline values: CDR1 MNHEY, CDR2 SVGAGI. Trimming left V 4 bases short and J 7 bases short, with 20 bases between. The CDR3 covers 16 residues. The CDR3 DNA reads TGTGCCAGCAGTTTAGACGGAGACCTCGTCGAACAGCCCCAGCATTTT. This gives the protein CASSLDGDLVEQPQHF.

Written as DNA, the CDR3 is TGTGCCAGCAGCCCGATGAGGGGACGCGATGGCTACACCTTC. Translating it yields CASSPMRGRDGYTF. The chain carries TRBV14 and TRBJ1-2, with D maybe TRBD1 (5 bases). Germline V lookup: CDR1 SGHDN, CDR2 FVKESK. Trimming removed 4 bases at V and 6 bases at J, with 15 bases between. This CDR3 region has 14 residues.

This clonotype was seen many times. The V call is TRBV7-8, the J call TRBJ1-5, with D possibly TRBD1 on 6 matching bases. Trimming took off 10 bases at V and 5 bases at J, with 18 bases between the two ends. CDR1 is SGHVS, CDR2 FQNEAQ, per germline. This CDR3 is built from 14 residues. The CDR3 coding sequence is TGTGCCACCACACCCACAGGGCCCCATCAGCCCCAGCATTTT. This translates into CATTPTGPHQPQHF.

This clonotype was picked up one time. This may be a read error, as it is one base from a much larger clone. The chain links TRBV20-1 to TRBJ1-1; D is unresolved. Germline V CDR1 and CDR2: DFQATT, SNEGSKA (reference sequence). V dropped 1 base and J dropped 6 bases, with 15 bases sitting between them. The CDR3 contains 14 residues. CDR3 region: CSARGEGGDAEAFF. CDR3 sequence (DNA): TGCAGTGCTAGAGGGGAGGGTGGAGACGCTGAAGCTTTCTTT.

There are many counts of this clonotype. The genes are TRBV2 and TRBJ2-7; 10 bases map to TRBD1. Germline CDR1 and CDR2: SNHLY and FYNNEI. There are 15 residues in the CDR3. The V gene end was trimmed by 5 bases and the J gene end by 4 bases; junction bases not matched to a gene: 8. The CDR3 reads CASSLPGTGEYEQYF. CDR3 nucleotide sequence: TGTGCCAGCAGTCTTCCTGGGACAGGGGAATACGAGCAGTACTTC.

The rearrangement joins TRBV9 to TRBJ2-5; the D gene is possibly TRBD1 (6 bases). The germline V gene encodes CDR1 SGDLS and CDR2 YYNGEE. The CDR3 runs to 12 residues. V dropped 7 bases and J dropped 0 bases, with 7 bases sitting between them. The CDR3 is CASEGDQETQYF. DNA for the CDR3: TGTGCCAGCGAGGGGGACCAAGAGACCCAGTACTTC.

Only one count was recorded for this clonotype. This chain connects TRBV2 to TRBJ1-5; D perhaps matches TRBD1 (5 bases). This CDR3 has 16 residues. Germline CDR1 reads SNHLY; CDR2 reads FYNNEI. The ends were cut back, 6 bases at V and 6 bases at J, with 21 bases in the middle. The CDR3 loop reads CASSQSTVPGTQPQHF. CDR3 DNA: TGTGCCAGCAGCCAATCTACGGTTCCAGGGACTCAGCCCCAGCATTTT.

At least ten counts were recorded for this clonotype. V and J are TRBV20-1 and TRBJ1-1, with D maybe TRBD1 (6 bases). CDR1 and CDR2 from the germline V gene are DFQATT and SNEGSKA (reference sequence). The CDR3 extends over 13 amino acids. Trimming stripped 5 bases from V and 4 bases from J, with 14 bases between. CDR3 bases: TGCAGTGCTCACGATGGGACATCCACTGAAGCTTTCTTT. Amino acid sequence: CSAHDGTSTEAFF.

Only a few counts were recorded for this clonotype. V gene TRBV5-1 combines with J gene TRBJ2-2, with D unresolved. CDR1 and CDR2 (germline): SGHRS, YFSETQ. Trimming took off 4 bases at V and 3 bases at J, with 13 bases between the two ends. CDR3 size: 15 residues. CDR3 DNA: TGCGCCAGCAGCGAATACCCTCGGGACACCGGGGAGCTGTTTTTT. This translates into CASSEYPRDTGELFF.